The text below deals with one TCR beta chain. Germline assignment: CDR1 SGHNT and CDR2 YYREEE (reference sequence). This CDR3 has 16 residues. V dropped 0 bases and J dropped 3 bases, with 13 bases sitting between them. This record comes from a study of blood T cell repertoires in COVID-19. The method was immunoSEQ multiplex PCR; TCRdb's version includes in-frame clones alone and lacks a portion of them. The sample carries 300,000 to 400,000 clones, 85% recorded once. The J gene is TRBJ1-3, the V gene TRBV5-4; D call uncertain. Sequenced material: PBMCs or T cells enriched from blood (not recorded which). This TCR came from a woman aged 25 to 39 who had been exposed to COVID-19. The CDR3, as DNA: TGTGCCAGCAGCTTGGATCCCCCGGGGTTTGGAAACACCATATATTTT. Amino acid sequence: CASSLDPPGFGNTIYF.